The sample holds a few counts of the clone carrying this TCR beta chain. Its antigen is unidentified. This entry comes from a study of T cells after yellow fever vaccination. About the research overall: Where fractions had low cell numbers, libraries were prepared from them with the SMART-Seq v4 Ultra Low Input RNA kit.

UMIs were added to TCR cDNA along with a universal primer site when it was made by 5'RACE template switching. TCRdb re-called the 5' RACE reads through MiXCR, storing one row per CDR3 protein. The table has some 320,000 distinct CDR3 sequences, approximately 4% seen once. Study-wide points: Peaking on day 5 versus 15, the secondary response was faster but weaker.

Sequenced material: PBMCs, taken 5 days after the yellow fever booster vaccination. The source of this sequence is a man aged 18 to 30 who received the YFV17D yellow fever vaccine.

The CDR3 DNA follows: TGTGCCAGCTCCACGGACAGGAACACGAACACCGGGGAGCTGTTTTTT. It translates to CASSTDRNTNTGELFF. The chain employs TRBV2 and TRBJ2-2, with TRBD1 matching over 7 bases. CDR1 and CDR2 from the germline V gene are SNHLY and FYNNEI. This CDR3 has 16 residues. The junction had 9 bases not matched to a gene; V was cut back by 8 bases and J by 0 bases.